These T cell receptor beta chains were read from a single sample in a study of control samples from healthy donors and cancer patients. TCRdb keeps only in-frame clones here, not all; method: immunoSEQ multiplex PCR. The sample comprises 79,000 or so clones, about 89% of which are singletons, and under 10% rests with the top ten. The material sequenced was PBMCs. These receptors all come from a woman aged 45 to 65 with colorectal cancer. CDR3s include the opening cysteine and the closing phenylalanine or tryptophan. The D gene is left open where the match is weak. Clone size is not always given. Where it is, it says once, few, many or a class for expanded clones.

D gene,clone size,V gene,J gene,CDR3 DNA,CDR3 protein
.,few,TRBV20-1,TRBJ1-2,TGCAGTGCTCCAGGGCGGGGTGGCTACACCTTC,CSAPGRGGYTF
TRBD2,.,TRBV2,TRBJ2-2,TGTGCCAGCAGTGAACTAGCGGGGGGCGACACCGGGGAGCTGTTTTTT,CASSELAGGDTGELFF
.,few,TRBV6-6,TRBJ1-5,TGTGCCAGCACCTCGGGGGCGGGGAGTCAGCCCCAGCATTTT,CASTSGAGSQPQHF
TRBD1,.,TRBV4-1,TRBJ2-3,TGCGCCAGCAGCCAAGAGTGGCAGGGGGCCCCAGATACGCAGTATTTT,CASSQEWQGAPDTQYF
TRBD1,few,TRBV27,TRBJ2-2,TGTGCCAGCAGTGACAGGGTGATCACCGGGGAGCTGTTTTTT,CASSDRVITGELFF
TRBD1,once,TRBV6-5,TRBJ2-2,TGTGCCAGCAGTTACCGGGACAGGGGGTACACCGGGGAGCTGTTTTTT,CASSYRDRGYTGELFF
.,.,TRBV7-2,TRBJ2-2,TGTGCCAGCAGCTTAGAAGCTGCTTGGAAGCTGTTTTTT,CASSLEAAWKLFF
.,once,TRBV7-9,TRBJ1-1,TGTGCCAGCAGCTGGGGGTTTTCTGAAGCTTTCTTT,CASSWGFSEAFF
.,.,TRBV4-1,TRBJ1-1,TGCGCCAGCAGCCAAGGCGGAGCAGGGGCCACTGAAGCTTTCTTT,CASSQGGAGATEAFF
TRBD2,.,TRBV10-2,TRBJ2-3,TGCGCCAGCAGTGAGTCGAAGGCTAGCGGGGGGTTGCAGTATTTT,CASSESKASGGLQYF
TRBD2,.,TRBV7-6,TRBJ2-5,TGTGCCAGCAGCTTAGCAACTAGCGGGGGGACCCCTTCGGAGACCCAGTACTTC,CASSLATSGGTPSETQYF
.,once,TRBV6-5,TRBJ1-2,TGTGCCAGCAGTTACGCCGCACACGGGGACTATGGCTACACCTTC,CASSYAAHGDYGYTF
.,.,TRBV28,TRBJ1-6,TGTGCCAGCAGTCCTACGAATTACTATAATTCACCCCTCCACTTT,CASSPTNYYNSPLHF
.,.,TRBV6-5,TRBJ2-1,TGTGCCAGCAGCCCACAGGGAACAGGACTCAATGAGCAGTTCTTC,CASSPQGTGLNEQFF
TRBD1,.,TRBV7-2,TRBJ1-5,TGTGCCAGCAGCGTCGGACAGGCTTATAGCAATCAGCCCCAGCATTTT,CASSVGQAYSNQPQHF
.,few,TRBV4-3,TRBJ1-4,TGCGCCAGCAGCCAAGGAATAAAGGGCGAAAAACTGTTTTTT,CASSQGIKGEKLFF
TRBD1,once,TRBV24-1,TRBJ2-3,TGTGCCACCAGTGACGGCAGGGGGCCGGATACGCAGTATTTT,CATSDGRGPDTQYF
TRBD2,.,TRBV7-3,TRBJ2-5,TGTGCCAGCAGCCTAACTAGCGGGACTGAGACCCAGTACTTC,CASSLTSGTETQYF
.,.,TRBV12-3/TRBV12-4,TRBJ1-1,TGTGCCAGCAGGTTGACATGGAACACTGAAGCTTTCTTT,CASRLTWNTEAFF
TRBD1,once,TRBV24-1,TRBJ2-5,TGTGCCACCAGTGATTCACCGGGACAGGGATCACCAGAGACCCAGTACTTC,CATSDSPGQGSPETQYF
.,.,TRBV21-1,TRBJ1-5,TGTGCCAGCAGCAACACAAGACACCCCAATCAGCCCCAGCATTTT,CASSNTRHPNQPQHF
.,.,TRBV7-9,TRBJ2-1,TGTGCCAGCAGCTTATCAGGGGCTTGGAACAATGAGCAGTTCTTC,CASSLSGAWNNEQFF
TRBD1,.,TRBV5-1,TRBJ1-2,TGCGCCAGCAGCGGGACAGCACGTACTAACTATGGCTACACCTTC,CASSGTARTNYGYTF
.,.,TRBV3-1/TRBV3-2,TRBJ2-1,TGTGCCAGCAGCCCAGCCCCGAGACTAGGGGGTGGGGAGCAGTTCTTC,CASSPAPRLGGGEQFF
.,.,TRBV5-1,TRBJ1-4,TGCGCCAGCAGGGCGGACAGCGTAGTGGAAAAACTGTTTTTT,CASRADSVVEKLFF
.,.,TRBV28,TRBJ1-4,TGTGCCAGCAGGGCGGGTAATGAAAAACTGTTTTTT,CASRAGNEKLFF
.,.,TRBV10-3,TRBJ1-1,TGTGCCATCAAAAAGGGTTGGAACACTGAAGCTTTCTTT,CAIKKGWNTEAFF
.,.,TRBV2,TRBJ2-5,TGTGCCAGCAGTGTTAGCGAGGGGCTGGGCCAGTACTTC,CASSVSEGLGQYF
TRBD1,.,TRBV6-2/TRBV6-3,TRBJ1-5,TGTGCCAGCAGTTACTCGAGGACAGGATATTTTGTTTTGGATCAGCCCCAGCATTTT,CASSYSRTGYFVLDQPQHF
.,.,TRBV20-1,TRBJ2-1,TGCAGTGCTGACGGGACACAAGAGCAGTTCTTC,CSADGTQEQFF
TRBD1,.,TRBV6-5,TRBJ1-1,TGTGCCAGCAGTCACCGGGACAGGGGTACTGAAGCTTTCTTT,CASSHRDRGTEAFF
.,.,TRBV24-1,TRBJ1-2,TGTGCCACCAGTGACCGACGGAACTATGGCTACACCTTC,CATSDRRNYGYTF
.,.,TRBV6-5,TRBJ2-1,TGTGCCAGCAGAACTACCGGGGGCAATGAGCAGTTCTTC,CASRTTGGNEQFF
.,.,TRBV12-3/TRBV12-4,TRBJ1-1,TGTGCCAGCAGTTTAACCCCCCAGACTGAAGCTTTCTTT,CASSLTPQTEAFF
.,.,TRBV4-3,TRBJ1-4,TGCGCCAGCAGCCAAGACCTCCTCGGGGGGACTAATGAAAAACTGTTTTTT,CASSQDLLGGTNEKLFF
.,.,TRBV2,TRBJ1-1,TGTGCCAGCAGTGAGTTAGCTAAAACTGAAGCTTTCTTT,CASSELAKTEAFF
.,once,TRBV19,TRBJ1-1,TGTGCCAGTAGTAATGTACTGGGGGAAACCGAAGCTTTCTTT,CASSNVLGETEAFF
.,.,TRBV6-5,TRBJ1-6,TGTGCCAGTACGGGGGGTGGGGCGGGTTCACCCCTCCACTTT,CASTGGGAGSPLHF
TRBD1,.,TRBV7-3,TRBJ2-6,TGTGCCAGCAGCCCTAACCCGGACAGGGCCTCCTCTGGGGCCAACGTCCTGACTTTC,CASSPNPDRASSGANVLTF
.,.,TRBV15,TRBJ1-2,TGTGCCACCAGCAGAGGCACAGGCGCCAACTATGGCTACACCTTC,CATSRGTGANYGYTF
.,.,TRBV27,TRBJ1-4,TGTGCCAGCAGCCACTCGGGGGGTGAGGAAAAACTGTTTTTT,CASSHSGGEEKLFF